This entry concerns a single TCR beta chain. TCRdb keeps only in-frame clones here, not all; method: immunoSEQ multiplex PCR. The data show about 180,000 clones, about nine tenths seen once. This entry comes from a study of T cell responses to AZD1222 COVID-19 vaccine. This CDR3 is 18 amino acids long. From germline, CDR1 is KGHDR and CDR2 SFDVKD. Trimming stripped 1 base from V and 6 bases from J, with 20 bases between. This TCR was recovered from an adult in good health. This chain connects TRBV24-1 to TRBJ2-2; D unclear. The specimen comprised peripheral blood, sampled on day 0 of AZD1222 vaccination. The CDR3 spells CATSDFLPFDGVPGELFF. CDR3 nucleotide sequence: TGTGCCACCAGTGATTTCCTCCCCTTTGATGGGGTCCCCGGGGAGCTGTTTTTT.